The 2 T cell receptor beta chains below all came from one sample that was sequenced in a study of cytomegalovirus exposure and HLA in healthy donors. PCR involved 60 Vbeta and 13 Jbeta primers. Sequencing was performed with immunoSEQ multiplex PCR; in TCRdb, only in-frame clones are kept and a portion is missing. The sample includes 75,000 to 90,000 clones, roughly 80% of them seen just once. Sample: PBMCs. The source is a human donor in good health.

V gene TRBV30 combines with J gene TRBJ1-1, with D tentatively TRBD1 (5 bases). The CDR3 length is 11 residues. Trimming removed 1 base at V and 9 bases at J, with 9 bases between. The germline V gene encodes CDR1 GTSNPN and CDR2 SVGIG (reference sequence). CDR3 bases: TGTGCCTGGAGTGAGGGGTTTAAAGCTTTCTTT. Translating it yields CAWSEGFKAFF.

The chain joins TRBV5-4 to TRBJ2-7; 10 bases are shared with TRBD1. The CDR3 is 12 residues long. After removal of 0 bases from V and 11 bases from J, the junction contained 2 bases not matched to a gene. Germline CDR1 reads SGHNT; CDR2 reads YYREEE (reference sequence). The DNA of the CDR3 is TGTGCCAGCAGCTTGGGGGACAGGGGAAAGTACTTC. This codes for CASSLGDRGKYF.